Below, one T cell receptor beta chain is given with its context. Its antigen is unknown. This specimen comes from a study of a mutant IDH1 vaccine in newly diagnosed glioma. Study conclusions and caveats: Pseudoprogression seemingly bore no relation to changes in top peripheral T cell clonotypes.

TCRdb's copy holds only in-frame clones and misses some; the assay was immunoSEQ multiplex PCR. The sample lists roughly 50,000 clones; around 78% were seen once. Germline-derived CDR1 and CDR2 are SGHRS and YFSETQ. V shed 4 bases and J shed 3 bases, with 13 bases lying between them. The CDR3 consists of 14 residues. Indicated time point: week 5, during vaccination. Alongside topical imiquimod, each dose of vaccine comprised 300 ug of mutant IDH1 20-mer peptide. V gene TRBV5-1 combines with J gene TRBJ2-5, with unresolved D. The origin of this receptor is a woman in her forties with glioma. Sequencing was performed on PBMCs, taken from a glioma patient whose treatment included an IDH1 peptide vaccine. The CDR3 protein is CASSVQVLKETQYF. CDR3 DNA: TGCGCCAGCAGCGTCCAAGTCCTAAAAGAGACCCAGTACTTC.